The clone carrying this T cell receptor beta chain was observed many times. These data originate in a study of T-cell reconstitution after alpha-beta-depleted transplantation in children. During its preparation, the TCRbeta library received unique molecular identifiers. TCRdb re-called the PCR reads with MiXCR, one entry per CDR3 protein. Of roughly 220,000 distinct CDR3 sequences in the sample, roughly a tenth are singletons; the top ten hold less than 6%. CDR1 and CDR2 (germline): MNHNS, SASEGT. Deletions cut 5 bases from V and 6 bases from J, with 11 bases between. This CDR3 is built from 13 residues.

The chain uses TRBV6-1 and TRBJ2-4; possibly TRBD2 for D (6 bases). The clonotype was recovered from a human donor who donated a stem cell graft to a child with SCID. The sequences come from PBMCs from the stem cell graft donor, collected from the stem cell graft. CDR3 DNA: TGTGCCAGCAGTCGGGGGACCGGAAACATTCAGTACTTC. As protein: CASSRGTGNIQYF.